The 27 T cell receptor beta chains reported below all come from one sample, sequenced in a study of T cell clones after liver transplantation. Some clones are missing from TCRdb's copy, which holds only in-frame ones; the method was immunoSEQ multiplex PCR. Of about 75,000 clones in the sample, around 84% were seen once. The material sequenced was CD4+ T cells from blood, taken less than 50 months after liver transplant. The receptors here all came from a human patient who received a liver transplant. Some T cells may be supplied by the graft donor.

This clone was detected only once. This chain uses TRBV19 with TRBJ1-3; D perhaps matches TRBD1 (5 bases). The germline CDR1 and CDR2 sequences are LNHDA and SQIVND (reference sequence). This CDR3 has 14 amino acids. Trimming took 7 bases from V and 2 from J, leaving 12 bases between them. Written as DNA, the CDR3 is TGTGCCAGTAAACAACAGGAGGCTGGAAACACCATATATTTT. Protein: CASKQQEAGNTIYF.

The chain joins TRBV10-3 to TRBJ2-2, with TRBD2 as a possible D gene (5 bases). V was pared by 0 bases and J by 4 bases, with 6 bases between. The CDR3 is 14 residues long. CDR1 and CDR2 (germline): ENHRY, SYGVKD. The chain's CDR3 is CAISESEATGELFF. The CDR3 DNA reads TGTGCCATCAGTGAGTCGGAGGCCACCGGGGAGCTGTTTTTT.

This clone has just one count. The V call is TRBV5-4, the J call TRBJ2-1; D is unclear. CDR1 SGHNT and CDR2 YYREEE come from the germline V gene (reference sequence). This CDR3 has 14 residues. The V end was cut by 0 bases, the J end by 6 bases, with 10 bases between. The CDR3 loop is CASSLAASTNEQFF. CDR3 nucleotide sequence: TGTGCCAGCAGCTTGGCCGCGTCGACCAATGAGCAGTTCTTC.

V gene TRBV19 combines with J gene TRBJ2-3, with TRBD1 identical over 9 bases. The CDR3 runs to 16 residues. J gave up 1 base and V 6 bases, and 8 bases lay outside the gene matches. CDR1 is LNHDA and CDR2 is SQIVND in the germline V gene (reference sequence). This chain's CDR3 is CASSGERTGGTDTQYF. Here the CDR3 DNA reads TGTGCCAGTAGCGGGGAGAGGACAGGGGGCACAGATACGCAGTATTTT.

The genes are TRBV6-5 and TRBJ2-7, with 8 bases aligning to TRBD1. After removal of 9 bases from V and 3 bases from J, the junction contained 7 bases not matched to a gene. CDR1 and CDR2 (germline): MNHEY, SVGAGI. This CDR3 spans 13 amino acids. The CDR3 sequence: CASTGQGFYEQYF. CDR3 nucleotides: TGTGCCAGTACCGGACAGGGTTTCTACGAGCAGTACTTC.

V and J are TRBV6-5 and TRBJ1-2; 9 bases are shared with TRBD1. This CDR3 region has 14 residues. The trim removed 10 bases at V and 8 bases at J, leaving 14 bases unmatched. Germline V lookup: CDR1 MNHEY, CDR2 SVGAGI. CDR3: CATRPVTGGDGYTF. CDR3 nucleotide sequence: TGTGCCACTAGACCAGTTACAGGGGGCGACGGCTACACCTTC.

The J gene is TRBJ2-1, the V gene TRBV11-1, with 13 bases lining up with TRBD2. This CDR3 comprises 16 residues. V gave up 5 bases and J gave up 6 bases; unmatched junction bases: 7. Germline CDR1 is SGHAT and CDR2 is FQDESV (reference sequence). CDR3: CASSPRTSGRGNEQFF. In DNA form, the CDR3 reads TGTGCCAGCAGCCCCCGAACTAGCGGGAGGGGCAATGAGCAGTTCTTC.

The chain uses TRBV30 and TRBJ2-3, with D uncertain. Germline CDR1 is GTSNPN and CDR2 is SVGIG (reference sequence). V shed 5 bases and J shed 6 bases, with 12 bases lying between them. This CDR3 is 12 amino acids long. CDR3 sequence: CAWLPYRDTQYF. For the CDR3, the DNA is TGTGCCTGGCTACCGTATCGGGATACGCAGTATTTT.

This clone was counted only a few times. This chain joins TRBV28 and TRBJ1-5, with TRBD1 matching over 7 bases. Trimming took 6 bases from V and 3 from J; bases not matched to a gene: 5. CDR3 length: 14 amino acids. Germline V gives CDR1 MDHEN, CDR2 SYDVKM. The CDR3 nucleotides read TGTGCCAGCAGAACCACAGGGGACAATCAGCCCCAGCATTTT. It translates to CASRTTGDNQPQHF.

The CDR3: CASSSPSNIQYF. CDR3 DNA sequence: TGTGCCAGCAGCTCCCCATCTAACATTCAGTACTTC. The chain employs TRBV7-2 and TRBJ2-4; D gene uncertain. There are 12 residues in the CDR3. The V and J ends lost 4 bases and 7 bases respectively, with 8 bases between them. Germline values: CDR1 SGHTA, CDR2 FQGNSA.

The V and J genes are TRBV18 and TRBJ1-6; D is possibly TRBD1 (5 bases). Germline V CDR1 and CDR2: KGHSH, LQKENI. The CDR3 length is 16 residues. Trimming stripped 5 bases from V and 8 bases from J, with 19 bases between. In DNA form, the CDR3 reads TGTGCCAGCTCAACCGGCCAGCCGGGGGAGGATTCACCCCTCCACTTT. It is translated as CASSTGQPGEDSPLHF.

This clone was seen a single time. This chain uses TRBV18 with TRBJ1-1, with 7 positions matching TRBD1. Germline CDR1 reads KGHSH; CDR2 reads LQKENI. This CDR3 has 13 residues. V was pared by 10 bases and J by 3 bases, with 8 bases of the junction left unmatched. The CDR3 sequence is CATRDRVDTEAFF. CDR3 coding DNA: TGTGCCACCCGTGACAGGGTGGACACTGAAGCTTTCTTT.

The sample holds one count of this clone. The chain has TRBV4-1 and TRBJ2-3; no firm D call. The CDR3 consists of 16 residues. V lost 0 bases, J lost 0 bases, and 10 bases lay in between. Per germline, CDR1 MGHRA and CDR2 YSYEKL. CDR3 DNA sequence: TGCGCCAGCAGCCAAGATTACGGGCCGAGCACAGATACGCAGTATTTT. This sequence encodes CASSQDYGPSTDTQYF.

By proportion, this clone is large. CDR3 residues: CASSLWGGSSSYEQYF. The CDR3 DNA reads TGCGCCAGCAGCTTGTGGGGGGGCTCGAGCTCCTACGAGCAGTACTTC. This chain links TRBV5-1 with TRBJ2-7; a weak D match, TRBD2 (7 bases). The CDR3 spans 16 residues. Germline assignment: CDR1 SGHRS and CDR2 YFSETQ. V lost 1 base and J lost 0, with 14 bases in between.

The chain employs TRBV5-4 and TRBJ1-1; TRBD1 agrees at 8 bases. The CDR3 runs 16 residues. Germline V CDR1 and CDR2: SGHNT, YYREEE (reference sequence). V was clipped by 7 bases and J by 1 base; unmatched bases: 12. The CDR3 loop is CASSPGLTGGNTEAFF. CDR3 sequence (DNA): TGTGCCAGCTCTCCGGGACTCACAGGGGGGAACACTGAAGCTTTCTTT.

The chain couples TRBV19 to TRBJ2-3; the D call may be TRBD1 or TRBD2 (5 bases each). From germline, CDR1 is LNHDA and CDR2 SQIVND (reference sequence). The V end was cut by 6 bases, the J end by 4 bases, with 17 bases between. This CDR3 contains 15 residues. CDR3 loop: CASRQLEWGPDTQYF. CDR3 nucleotide sequence: TGTGCCAGTAGGCAACTAGAGTGGGGCCCAGATACGCAGTATTTT.

V is TRBV5-1 and J is TRBJ1-1; 8 bases align to TRBD1. J lost 4 bases, V lost 4 bases, and 9 bases had no gene match. There are 15 residues in the CDR3. In germline, CDR1 is SGHRS, CDR2 YFSETQ. This CDR3 is CASSIRTGKTTEAFF. CDR3 in DNA: TGCGCCAGCAGCATTCGGACAGGGAAGACCACTGAAGCTTTCTTT.

A few counts support this clone. This chain connects TRBV5-1 to TRBJ2-3, with TRBD2 matching 8 bases. This CDR3 contains 16 residues. Germline lookup yields CDR1 SGHRS and CDR2 YFSETQ. After removal of 0 bases from V and 5 bases from J, the junction contained 8 bases not matched to a gene. CDR3 DNA sequence: TGCGCCAGCAGCTTGGGGGCTACGGGGGGGAAAGATACGCAGTATTTT. Amino acids: CASSLGATGGKDTQYF.

The chain uses TRBV5-1 and TRBJ2-1; TRBD2 matches at 12 bases. V shed 2 bases, J shed 1 base, and the junction held 1 base outside the gene matches. The CDR3 spans 16 residues. Germline V gene lookup returns CDR1 SGHRS and CDR2 YFSETQ. The CDR3 is CASSLGTSGSYNEQFF. CDR3 DNA: TGCGCCAGCAGCTTAGGGACTAGCGGGTCCTACAATGAGCAGTTCTTC.

This rearrangement joins TRBV5-4 to TRBJ2-2; D unresolved. V was trimmed by 4 bases and J by 5 bases, leaving 12 bases between them. CDR1 is SGHNT, CDR2 YYREEE, per germline (reference sequence). This CDR3 contains 14 residues. Here the CDR3 DNA reads TGTGCCAGCAGCCGCTTCCAGGCTACCGGGGAGCTGTTTTTT. Translation: CASSRFQATGELFF.

The chain carries TRBV7-2 and TRBJ2-5; D gene uncertain. The CDR3 sequence is 13 residues long. V gave up 5 bases and J gave up 5 bases, with 12 bases separating them. Germline loops: CDR1 SGHTA, CDR2 FQGNSA. The CDR3 is CASSQRVVETQYF. The CDR3 region has the DNA TGTGCCAGCAGCCAAAGGGTCGTGGAGACCCAGTACTTC. Drawing the rest from reference TRBV7-2 and TRBJ2-5, the complete variable domain is GAGVSQSPSNKVTEKGKDVELRCDPISGHTALYWYRQSLGQGLEFLIYFQGNSAPDKSGLPSDRFSAERTGGSVSTLTIQRTQQEDSAVYLCASSQRVVETQYFGPGTRLLVL.

The chain has TRBV5-1 and TRBJ1-2, with TRBD1 as a possible D gene (5 bases). Looked up from germline, CDR1 is SGHRS and CDR2 is YFSETQ. Trimming stripped 0 bases from V and 8 bases from J, with 8 bases between. CDR3 size: 12 residues. This chain's CDR3 is CASSLGGVGYTF. The CDR3 DNA reads as TGCGCCAGCAGCTTGGGGGGCGTAGGCTACACCTTC.

This clone has more than one count but fewer than ten. The CDR3 nucleotides read TGTGCCAGCAGCTTAGAGGGCGCGGTGAATCAGCCCCAGCATTTT. This codes for CASSLEGAVNQPQHF. The rearrangement uses TRBV7-2 and TRBJ1-5; D unresolved. Germline CDR1 is SGHTA and CDR2 is FQGNSA. Trimming removed 1 base at V and 4 bases at J, with 11 bases between. The CDR3 extends over 15 amino acids.

This clone was counted between two and nine times. The rearrangement joins TRBV28 to TRBJ1-5; D is uncertain. The CDR3 extends over 16 amino acids. The V gene lost 6 bases and the J gene lost 0 bases, with 15 bases spanning the gap. Germline lookup yields CDR1 MDHEN and CDR2 SYDVKM. CDR3 nucleotides: TGTGCCAGCAGACCTCGACGGAAGTATAGCAATCAGCCCCAGCATTTT. It translates to CASRPRRKYSNQPQHF.

This clone has a handful of counts. The rearrangement uses TRBV18 and TRBJ2-7, with D possibly TRBD1 on 6 matching bases. Per the germline V gene, CDR1 is KGHSH and CDR2 is LQKENI. There are 12 residues in the CDR3. The V end was cut by 2 bases, the J end by 4 bases, with 6 bases between. CDR3 in amino acids: CASSPTGYEQYF. The CDR3 DNA follows: TGTGCCAGCTCACCAACAGGGTACGAGCAGTACTTC.

This rearrangement joins TRBV27 to TRBJ1-6, with a weak D call TRBD1 (5 bases). Looked up from germline, CDR1 is MNHEY and CDR2 is SMNVEV (reference sequence). This CDR3 has 15 residues. With 7 bases removed from V and 7 bases from J, the gap between germline ends came to 17 bases. The CDR3 is CASTPLNRQNSPLHF. In nucleotides, the CDR3 is TGTGCCAGCACCCCCCTAAACAGACAGAATTCACCCCTCCACTTT.

This chain connects TRBV29-1 to TRBJ1-2; 7 bases match TRBD1. Germline V gene lookup returns CDR1 SQVTM and CDR2 ANQGSEA. The CDR3 consists of 12 residues. The V and J ends lost 7 bases and 6 bases, in that order; junction bases with no gene match: 8. CDR3 amino acids: CSGSGTDHGYTF. The CDR3 DNA is TGCAGCGGTTCCGGGACAGATCATGGCTACACCTTC. Together with reference TRBV29-1 and TRBJ1-2, the CDR3 gives the full variable domain: SAVISQKPSRDICQRGTSLTIQCQVDSQVTMMFWYRQQPGQSLTLIATANQGSEATYESGFVIDKFPISRPNLTFSTLTVSNMSPEDSSIYLCSGSGTDHGYTFGSGTRLTVV.